This T cell receptor beta chain appears in the sequencing data of a study of blood T cell repertoires in COVID-19. The wider study: Acute-phase and convalescent COVID-19 samples originated in the United States, Italy and Spain. Sample material is recorded as cDNA or gDNA derived from T cells, B-cell-depleted T cells, or PBMCs.

Repertoires were generated with immunoSEQ multiplex PCR, while TCRdb's copy carries only in-frame clones and drops some. Of about 40,000 clones listed, more than 75% are singletons. V gave up 3 bases and J gave up 6 bases; unmatched junction bases: 11. The CDR3 runs to 14 residues. Germline CDR1 DFQATT, CDR2 SNEGSKA (reference sequence). The TCR sequence derives from a human donor in a cohort sampled during active COVID-19. This chain uses TRBV20-1 with TRBJ2-7, with 7 nucleotides matching TRBD1. Sequencing was done on a sample of peripheral blood. The chain's CDR3 is CSASEGTADPEQYF. DNA for the CDR3: TGCAGTGCTAGTGAGGGGACAGCAGATCCCGAGCAGTACTTC.